Shown below are 18 T cell receptor beta chains from a single sample sequenced in a study of CD8 T cells in ankylosing spondylitis (dated by TCRdb to 2015 to 2018). The library was prepared using 5' RACE. Sequencing was performed on an Illumina HiSeq 2500. TCRdb reanalyzed the raw reads on its own, using fastp at Q25 for trimming and MiXCR for clone calling, and kept in-frame beta chains. Rows are unified per CDR3 protein, each entry keeping the most common DNA and genes. The sample yields fewer than 250,000 distinct CDR3 sequences; about 10% were counted once. Less than 3% of the sample is held by the ten biggest clonotypes. Sequencing input: blood, either unsorted or a sorted T cell fraction (not recorded which). The receptors derive from a male donor with ankylosing spondylitis or in good health (not recorded which).

Many counts were recorded for this clonotype. This chain links TRBV2 with TRBJ2-7; D may be TRBD1 or TRBD2 (5 bases each). Trimming stripped 3 bases from V and 2 bases from J, with 17 bases between. The CDR3 is 16 amino acids. Germline CDR1 and CDR2: SNHLY and FYNNEI. CDR3 sequence (DNA): TGTGCCAGCAGTGAGTCTCGGGCCTCGGGACCCTACGAGCAGTACTTC. Its protein is CASSESRASGPYEQYF.

This clonotype was observed at least ten times. The chain recombines TRBV9 with TRBJ2-5; 12 bases agree with TRBD2. V shed 4 bases, J shed 5 bases, and the junction held 3 bases outside the gene matches. This CDR3 comprises 14 residues. CDR1 is SGDLS, CDR2 YYNGEE, per germline. The CDR3 nucleotides read TGTGCCAGCAGCCTAGCGGGGGGGATGGAGACCCAGTACTTC. Its protein is CASSLAGGMETQYF.

This clonotype occurred many times. The genes are TRBV20-1 and TRBJ2-7; 7 bases map to TRBD2. V trimming: 6 bases; J trimming: 1 base; junction bases outside the gene matches: 9. The CDR3 loop spans 14 amino acids. From germline, CDR1 is DFQATT and CDR2 SNEGSKA (reference sequence). This chain's CDR3 is CSARGASGSYEQYF. CDR3 in DNA: TGCAGTGCCCGTGGGGCTAGCGGTTCCTACGAGCAGTACTTC.

This clonotype was counted only a few times. The chain carries TRBV4-1 and TRBJ1-3; possibly TRBD1 for D (5 bases). CDR1 and CDR2 (germline): MGHRA, YSYEKL. The CDR3 is 13 residues long. V dropped 4 bases and J dropped 6 bases, with 10 bases sitting between them. CDR3 protein: CASSRTSENTIYF. The CDR3 nucleotides are TGCGCCAGCAGCCGGACATCCGAAAACACCATATATTTT.

This clonotype was detected many times. The gene calls are TRBV29-1 and TRBJ1-1; no clear D. V was pared by 6 bases and J by 3 bases, with 11 bases between. CDR3 length: 12 residues. The germline gives CDR1 SQVTM, CDR2 ANQGSEA. The CDR3 here is CSVTDWDTEAFF. In DNA, the CDR3 is TGCAGCGTCACCGACTGGGACACTGAAGCTTTCTTT.

This clonotype was recorded at least ten times. The chain is built from TRBV11-2 and TRBJ1-2; 8 bases match TRBD1. Unmatched junction bases numbered 4, after V lost 5 bases and J lost 8 bases. The CDR3 loop spans 12 amino acids. CDR1 and CDR2 (germline): SGHAT, FQNNGV. Here the CDR3 reads CASSRQGNGYTF. The DNA for the CDR3 is TGTGCCAGCAGCCGACAGGGGAACGGCTACACCTTC.

This clonotype has more than one count but fewer than ten. The chain carries TRBV6-5 and TRBJ2-3, with a tentative D call TRBD2 (7 bases). The V end lost 3 bases, the J end lost 2 bases, and 12 bases lay between the germline ends. The CDR3 has 15 residues. Germline CDR1 and CDR2: MNHEY and SVGAGI. The CDR3 bases are TGTGCCAGCAGTTATCGCGGGGGCATCACAGATACGCAGTATTTT. As protein: CASSYRGGITDTQYF.

This clonotype was picked up many times. This sequence joins TRBV20-1 and TRBJ1-2; D might be TRBD1 (6 bases). The germline gives CDR1 DFQATT, CDR2 SNEGSKA (reference sequence). The CDR3 runs to 14 residues. V was shortened by 2 bases and J by 2 bases, with 12 bases between the two germline ends. CDR3 sequence: CSARRRGGNYGYTF. CDR3 DNA: TGCAGTGCTAGACGTCGGGGGGGCAACTATGGCTACACCTTC.

This clonotype has a handful of counts. This may come from a read error, since a much larger clone is one base off. The rearrangement joins TRBV10-3 to TRBJ2-7, with D maybe TRBD2 (6 bases). Germline-derived CDR1 and CDR2 are ENHRY and SYGVKD. This CDR3 region has 13 residues. The CDR3 DNA reads TGTGCCATCAGAGGTCGACTAGGCTACAAGCAGTACTTC. The encoded protein is CAIRGRLGYKQYF.

Many counts were recorded for this clonotype. The V call is TRBV10-3, the J call TRBJ1-1, with 11 nucleotides matching TRBD1. The CDR3 runs to 15 residues. V was clipped by 3 bases and J by 6 bases; unmatched bases: 6. Germline assignment: CDR1 ENHRY and CDR2 SYGVKD. The CDR3 DNA is TGTGCCATCAGTGATTCTGGACAGGGGGCAGCTGAAGCTTTCTTT. Its protein product is CAISDSGQGAAEAFF.

This clonotype has ten or more counts. The V gene is TRBV5-1, the J gene TRBJ2-1; no reliable D call. This CDR3 spans 15 amino acids. Germline CDR1 and CDR2: SGHRS and YFSETQ. V shed 2 bases and J shed 0 bases, with 9 bases lying between them. This CDR3 reads CASSFFPSSYNEQFF. CDR3 in DNA: TGCGCCAGCAGCTTTTTCCCGAGCTCCTACAATGAGCAGTTCTTC.

This clonotype showed up many times. The rearrangement uses TRBV2 and TRBJ2-1; D remains ambiguous. CDR1 is SNHLY and CDR2 is FYNNEI in the germline V gene. This CDR3 has 13 residues. V lost 7 bases and J 8 bases, leaving 15 bases between the germline ends. The DNA for the CDR3 is TGTGCCAGCAATTTGTTACTGGGTCATGAGCAGTTCTTC. It specifies CASNLLLGHEQFF.

This clonotype was found many times. J is TRBJ2-5 and V is TRBV4-1; 9 bases agree with TRBD1. This CDR3 region has 16 residues. V shed 4 bases, J shed 1 base, and the junction held 7 bases outside the gene matches. Germline values: CDR1 MGHRA, CDR2 YSYEKL. The CDR3 reads CASSPPGQGGQETQYF. CDR3 sequence (DNA): TGCGCCAGCAGCCCTCCGGGACAGGGAGGCCAAGAGACCCAGTACTTC.

Ten or more counts support this clonotype. The DNA of the CDR3 is TGTGCCAGCAGTCACACTAGCGGGGGAATATACAATGAGCAGTTCTTC. Translated: CASSHTSGGIYNEQFF. This chain uses TRBV12-3 or TRBV12-4 with TRBJ2-1; 11 nucleotides line up with TRBD2. The CDR3 consists of 16 residues. Losses at the gene ends were 5 bases for V and 4 bases for J; bases not matched to a gene: 7.

The table lists this clonotype with many counts. The CDR3 loop reads CASGWADKETQYF. The CDR3 DNA reads as TGTGCCAGCGGGTGGGCAGACAAAGAGACCCAGTACTTC. This chain uses TRBV28 with TRBJ2-5; D is uncertain. The V and J ends lost 8 bases and 3 bases respectively, with 13 bases between them. The CDR3 sequence is 13 residues long. CDR1 and CDR2 (germline): MDHEN, SYDVKM.

This clonotype appeared many times. This chain joins TRBV5-1 and TRBJ2-5; TRBD2 matches at 7 bases. Germline V gene data show CDR1 as SGHRS and CDR2 as YFSETQ. The CDR3 runs 17 residues. V lost 4 bases, J lost 2 bases, and 14 bases stayed unmatched. This CDR3 reads CASSLRTSGNVQETQYF. In nucleotides, the CDR3 is TGCGCCAGCAGCCTTAGGACCAGCGGGAACGTTCAAGAGACCCAGTACTTC.

On this clonotype: Being one base from a much bigger clone, this may be a read error. The DNA of the CDR3 is TGTGCCAACAGTCCGTTGGCGGGGCCAGGGATGTCGCAGTATTTT. This codes for CANSPLAGPGMSQYF. The rearrangement joins TRBV2 to TRBJ2-3; D perhaps matches TRBD2 (6 bases). This CDR3 spans 15 amino acids. Germline-derived CDR1 and CDR2 are SNHLY and FYNNEI.

At least ten counts were recorded for this clonotype. The chain couples TRBV6-1 to TRBJ1-2, with 10 bases aligning to TRBD1. The V gene's germline CDR1 is MNHNS and CDR2 SASEGT. The length of the CDR3 is 14 residues. The V and J ends lost 2 bases and 7 bases, in that order; junction bases with no gene match: 4. DNA for the CDR3: TGTGCCAGCAGTGAAAGCGGGACAGGGGTTGGCTACACCTTC. Encoded protein: CASSESGTGVGYTF.